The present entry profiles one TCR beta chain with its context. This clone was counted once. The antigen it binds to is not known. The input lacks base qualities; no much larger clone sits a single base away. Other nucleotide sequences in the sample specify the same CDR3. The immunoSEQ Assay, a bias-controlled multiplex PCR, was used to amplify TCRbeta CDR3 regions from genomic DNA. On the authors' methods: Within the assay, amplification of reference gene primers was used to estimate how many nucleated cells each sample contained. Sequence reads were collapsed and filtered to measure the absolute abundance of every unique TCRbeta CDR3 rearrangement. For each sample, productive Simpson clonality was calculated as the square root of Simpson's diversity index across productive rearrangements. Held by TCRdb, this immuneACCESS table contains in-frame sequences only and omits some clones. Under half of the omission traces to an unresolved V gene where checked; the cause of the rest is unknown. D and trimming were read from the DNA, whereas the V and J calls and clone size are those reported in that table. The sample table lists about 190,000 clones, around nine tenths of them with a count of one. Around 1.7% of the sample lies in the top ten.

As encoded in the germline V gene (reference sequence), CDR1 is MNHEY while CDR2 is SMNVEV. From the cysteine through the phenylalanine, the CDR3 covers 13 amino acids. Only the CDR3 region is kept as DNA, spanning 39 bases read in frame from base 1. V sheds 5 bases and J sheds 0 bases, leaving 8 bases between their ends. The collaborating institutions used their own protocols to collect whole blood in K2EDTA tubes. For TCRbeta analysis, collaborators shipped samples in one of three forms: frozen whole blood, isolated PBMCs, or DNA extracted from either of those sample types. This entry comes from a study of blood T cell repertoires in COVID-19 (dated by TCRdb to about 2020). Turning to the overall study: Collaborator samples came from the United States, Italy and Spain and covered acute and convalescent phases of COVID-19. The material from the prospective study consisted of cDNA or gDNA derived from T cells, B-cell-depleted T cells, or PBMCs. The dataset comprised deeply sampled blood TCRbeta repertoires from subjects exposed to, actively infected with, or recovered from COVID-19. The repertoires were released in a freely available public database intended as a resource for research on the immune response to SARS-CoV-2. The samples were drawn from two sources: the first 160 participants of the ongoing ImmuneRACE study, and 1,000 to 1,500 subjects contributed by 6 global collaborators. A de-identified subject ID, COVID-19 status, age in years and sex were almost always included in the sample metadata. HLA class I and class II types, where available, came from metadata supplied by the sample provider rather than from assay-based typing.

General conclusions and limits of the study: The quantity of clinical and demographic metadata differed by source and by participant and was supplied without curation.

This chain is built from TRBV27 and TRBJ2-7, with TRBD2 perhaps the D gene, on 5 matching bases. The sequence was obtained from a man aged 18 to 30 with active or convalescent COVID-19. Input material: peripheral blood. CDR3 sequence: CASSSRDSYEQYF. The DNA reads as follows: TGTGCCAGCAGTAGCCGGGACTCCTACGAGCAGTACTTC.